The T cell receptor (beta chain) under discussion was sequenced for a study of T cell repertoires in cytomegalovirus infection. Notes on the study in general: CMV carriers having the relevant HLA were flagged by cumulative public TCR beta family frequency.

This clonotype showed up just a few times. Its antigen is unknown. This CDR3 comprises 16 residues. Unmatched junction bases numbered 8, after V lost 5 bases and J lost 4 bases. Germline CDR1 reads LNHDA; CDR2 reads SQIVND (reference sequence). TCRdb redid the calling of the reads with MiXCR, one entry per CDR3 protein. The sample lists hundreds of thousands of distinct CDR3 sequences, roughly 36% occurring once. J is TRBJ2-1 and V is TRBV19, with 10 bases fitting TRBD2. The sequence derives from a human donor in good health (CMV status not recorded). Some clones in this sample may be carry-over from other donors' samples. The source material was cultured PBMCs, sampled from culture after CMV antigen stimulation. This CDR3 is CASSVSGRPQYNEQFF. The CDR3 DNA reads as TGTGCCAGTAGTGTTAGCGGGAGGCCCCAATACAATGAGCAGTTCTTC.